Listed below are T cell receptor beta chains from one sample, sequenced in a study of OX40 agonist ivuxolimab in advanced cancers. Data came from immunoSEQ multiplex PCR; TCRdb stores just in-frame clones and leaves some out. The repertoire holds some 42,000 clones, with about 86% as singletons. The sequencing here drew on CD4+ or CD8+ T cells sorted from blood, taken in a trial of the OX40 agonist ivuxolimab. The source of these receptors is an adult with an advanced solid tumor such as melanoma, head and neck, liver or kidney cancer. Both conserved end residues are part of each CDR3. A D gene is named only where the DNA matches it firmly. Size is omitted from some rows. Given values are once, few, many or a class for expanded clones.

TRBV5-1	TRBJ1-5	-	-	TGCGCCAGCAGCTTTGGAGATAGCAATCAGCCCCAGCATTTT	CASSFGDSNQPQHF
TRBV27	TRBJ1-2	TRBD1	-	TGTGCCAGCAGTTTATCGAACAGGGGGGCCTATGGCTACACCTTC	CASSLSNRGAYGYTF
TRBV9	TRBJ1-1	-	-	TGTGCCAGCAGCGTAGCAGACTTGAACACTGAAGCTTTCTTT	CASSVADLNTEAFF
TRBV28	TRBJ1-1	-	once	TGTGCCAGCAGTCACCCCGAGGGTGCGAACACTGAAGCTTTCTTT	CASSHPEGANTEAFF
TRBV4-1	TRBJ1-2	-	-	TGCGCCAGCAGCCAACAGGGAGGCTATGGCTACACCTTC	CASSQQGGYGYTF
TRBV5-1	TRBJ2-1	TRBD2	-	TGCGCCAGCAGCCAGCGGGGGCCCCTCTCCTACAATGAGCAGTTCTTC	CASSQRGPLSYNEQFF
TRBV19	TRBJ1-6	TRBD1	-	TGTGCCAGTAGTATGACAGGGATAACCTATAATTCACCCCTCCACTTT	CASSMTGITYNSPLHF
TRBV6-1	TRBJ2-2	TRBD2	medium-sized	TGTGCCAGCACTGAGCCGGGACTAGCGGGGCCGAACACCGGGGAGCTGTTTTTT	CASTEPGLAGPNTGELFF
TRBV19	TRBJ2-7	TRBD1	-	TGTGCCAGTAGTGCCGGGACAGGGACCTACGAGCAGTACTTC	CASSAGTGTYEQYF
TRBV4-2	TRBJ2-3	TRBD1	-	TGTGCCAGCAGCCACCGGACAGGGGGCACAGATACGCAGTATTTT	CASSHRTGGTDTQYF
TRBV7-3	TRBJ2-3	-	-	TGTGCCAGCAGCCTAGGGGACTTTAGCACAGATACGCAGTATTTT	CASSLGDFSTDTQYF
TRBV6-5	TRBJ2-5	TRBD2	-	TGTGCCAGCGGGGCGGGGGGATACCAAGAGACCCAGTACTTC	CASGAGGYQETQYF
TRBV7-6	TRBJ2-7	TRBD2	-	TGTGCCAGCAGCCCGGCGGGGGGGACGGTCTACGAGCAGTACTTC	CASSPAGGTVYEQYF
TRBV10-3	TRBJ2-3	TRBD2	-	TGTGCCATCAGTGAAACTAGCGATACCGAGTTCACAGATACGCAGTATTTT	CAISETSDTEFTDTQYF
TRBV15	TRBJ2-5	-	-	TGTGCCACCAGCAGACTCCCTGGCCGGGAGACCCAGTACTTC	CATSRLPGRETQYF
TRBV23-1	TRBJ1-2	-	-	TGCGCCAGCAGGAACACAGTCTATGGCTACACCTTC	CASRNTVYGYTF
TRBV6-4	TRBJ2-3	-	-	TGTGCCAGCAGTTACTCGGACGGAGATACGCAGTATTTT	CASSYSDGDTQYF
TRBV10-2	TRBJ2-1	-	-	TGCGCCAGCAGTGAGAGGCAGGGCTCCTACAATGAGCAGTTCTTC	CASSERQGSYNEQFF
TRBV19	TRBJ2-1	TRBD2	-	TGTGCCAGTAGTATAGAGACTAGCGGGGGGGTTTACAATGAGCAGTTCTTC	CASSIETSGGVYNEQFF
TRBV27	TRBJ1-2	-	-	TGTGCCAGCAGCGTGGGGGGGGCGTCTGGCTACACCTTC	CASSVGGASGYTF
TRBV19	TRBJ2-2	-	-	TGTGCCAGTAGTATAGGGATCACCGGGGAGCTGTTTTTT	CASSIGITGELFF
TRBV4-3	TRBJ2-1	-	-	TGCGCCAGCAGCCATAGGGGGAGCAATGAGCAGTTCTTC	CASSHRGSNEQFF
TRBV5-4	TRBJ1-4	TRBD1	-	TGTGCCAGCAGTTACGACAGGGGCGAGGATGAAAAACTGTTTTTT	CASSYDRGEDEKLFF
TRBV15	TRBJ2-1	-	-	TGTGCCACCAGCAGAGAACCCGGGTCCTACAATGAGCAGTTCTTC	CATSREPGSYNEQFF
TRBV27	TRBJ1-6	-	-	TGTGCCAGCAGTCCCCGAACAGGGCGGGATTCACCCCTCCACTTT	CASSPRTGRDSPLHF
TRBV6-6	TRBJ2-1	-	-	TGTGCCAGCAGTTACGAGTCAGGGGGGTTGGACAATGAGCAGTTCTTC	CASSYESGGLDNEQFF
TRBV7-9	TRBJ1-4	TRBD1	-	TGTGCCAGCAGCTCCCCGGACAGGGCTAATGAAAAACTGTTTTTT	CASSSPDRANEKLFF
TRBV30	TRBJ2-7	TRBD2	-	TGTGCCTGGAGTGGGGGGGGAGGAGAGCAGTACTTC	CAWSGGGGEQYF
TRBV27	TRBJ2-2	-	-	TGTGCCAGCAGTTTATCGTTCTTGGCAGGGCTAAACACCGGGGAGCTGTTTTTT	CASSLSFLAGLNTGELFF
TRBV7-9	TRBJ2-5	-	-	TGTGCCAGCAGCTTCCGCGCTACGGTGGTGGTCCAAGAGACCCAGTACTTC	CASSFRATVVVQETQYF
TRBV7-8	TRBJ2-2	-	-	TGTGCCAGCAGCTTCCGGGGTTTGACCGGGGAGCTGTTTTTT	CASSFRGLTGELFF
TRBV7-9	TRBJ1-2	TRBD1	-	TGTGCCAGCAGCTTGGAGGACAGGGAGGATGGCTACACCTTC	CASSLEDREDGYTF
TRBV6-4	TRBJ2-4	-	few	TGTGCCAGCAGTGCCGGGGCCAGGGGAAACATTCAGTACTTC	CASSAGARGNIQYF
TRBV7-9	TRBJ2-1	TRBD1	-	TGTGCCAGCAGCGGGGACAGGGGGCCCTACAATGAGCAGTTCTTC	CASSGDRGPYNEQFF
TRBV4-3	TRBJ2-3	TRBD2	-	TGCGCCAGCAGCCAAGAGCGGGGGGTTCTCACAGATACGCAGTATTTT	CASSQERGVLTDTQYF
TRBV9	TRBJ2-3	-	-	TGTGCCAGCAGCTCTGAAGGGGGGGACACAGATACGCAGTATTTT	CASSSEGGDTDTQYF
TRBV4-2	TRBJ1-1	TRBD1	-	TGTGCCAGCAGCTCCGGGACAGCTGAAGCTTTCTTT	CASSSGTAEAFF
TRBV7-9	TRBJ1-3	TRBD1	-	TGTGCCAGCAGCTCGGACAGGGGGCCTATCCAGAACACCATATATTTT	CASSSDRGPIQNTIYF
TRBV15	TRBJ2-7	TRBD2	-	TGTGCCACCTGGGAGGGCCTCCTGGGGTTCGAGCAGTACTTC	CATWEGLLGFEQYF
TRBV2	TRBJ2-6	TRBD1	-	TGTGCCAGCCTCCCGGGACAGGGGCCTGGGGCCAACGTCCTGACTTTC	CASLPGQGPGANVLTF
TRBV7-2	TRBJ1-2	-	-	TGTGCCAGCAGCTTACTCGACCGTGATGGCTACACCTTC	CASSLLDRDGYTF
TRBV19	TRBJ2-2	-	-	TGTGCCAGTAGCCCCCTGGACCGTCGGGCGAACACCGGGGAGCTGTTTTTT	CASSPLDRRANTGELFF
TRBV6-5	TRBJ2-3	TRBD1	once	TGTGCCAGCAGTTACTCGGGACAGGGGGCAGATACGCAGTATTTT	CASSYSGQGADTQYF